This passage covers 28 T cell receptor beta chains from one sample sequenced in a study of tissue T cells after allogeneic stem cell transplantation. Profiling relied on immunoSEQ multiplex PCR, and the TCRdb table lists in-frame clones only, not all of them. The sample has 6,500 to 7,500 clones, roughly 53% seen once. The time point is: mouse harvest day 7 after allogeneic transplant. Each mouse received 10^7 T-cell-depleted marrow cells plus 10^6 splenic CD5+ T cells by tail vein. Sequences were obtained from gut tissue. These receptors all stem from a female BALB/c mouse given C57BL/6 T cells with graft-versus-host disease after an allogeneic hematopoietic cell transplant.

This clone was counted a few times. Genes and germline come from the mouse. The CDR3 extends 1 residue past the end of the read, so its final part is completed from the germline J gene. This chain connects TRBV13-2 to TRBJ2-5; 8 bases align to TRBD2. Germline CDR1 is NNHNN and CDR2 is SYGAGS (reference sequence). With V trimmed by 7 bases and J by 5 bases, 6 bases remained unmatched. This CDR3 contains 13 residues. CDR3 bases read: TGTGCCAGCTTTGGGGGGGGCGCAGACACCCAGTAC. This gives the protein CASFGGGADTQY. The whole CDR3 is CASFGGGADTQYF.

This clone was counted between two and nine times. These gene names are mouse names. Sequencing ends 1 residue short of the CDR3 end; the germline J gene provides the rest. This chain uses TRBV26 with TRBJ1-4; tentative D call: TRBD1 (6 bases). V was shortened by 7 bases and J by 0 bases, with 9 bases between the two germline ends. This CDR3 is built from 14 residues. CDR1 KGHPV and CDR2 FQNQEV come from the germline V gene (reference sequence). This CDR3 reads CASNRDFSNERLFF. The DNA read from the CDR3 is TGTGCCAGCAACAGGGATTTTTCCAACGAAAGATTATTT.

This clone turned up a few times. The germline and genes are mouse ones. The sequence runs out 1 residue before the end of the CDR3; the remainder is reconstructed from the germline J gene. This chain joins TRBV2 and TRBJ2-5; D unresolved. The CDR3 has 15 residues. V lost 0 bases and J lost 0, with 7 bases in between. The germline V gene encodes CDR1 LGHNA and CDR2 YSYQKL. CDR3 DNA, as far as it was read: TGTGCCAGCAGCCAAGAAGGGCAAAACCAAGACACCCAGTAC. It yields the protein CASSQEGQNQDTQY. The whole CDR3 protein reads CASSQEGQNQDTQYF.

To note about this clone: Gene labels here are mouse ones. The CDR3 end falls 1 residue outside the read, so it is completed with the germline J gene. V gene TRBV30 combines with J gene TRBJ1-3, with D unclear. V lost 6 bases and J 0 bases, leaving 9 bases between the germline ends. CDR1 is SQVVS, CDR2 ANEGSEA, per germline. The CDR3 sequence is 13 residues long. Partial CDR3 DNA: TGTAGTTCCCACCGGGTTTCTGGAAATACGCTCTAT. Translated: CSSHRVSGNTLY. The entire CDR3 is CSSHRVSGNTLYF.

Note on this clone: The gene names given are mouse names. Coverage ceases 1 residue before the CDR3 finishes, and the germline J gene fills in the end. The chain links TRBV23 to TRBJ2-5. CDR1 KGHTA and CDR2 FQNQQP come from the germline V gene. The CDR3 length is 14 residues. The part of the CDR3 DNA that was read is TGCTCCAGCAGTCAATCGGTAGCCCAAGACACCCAGTAC. Its translation is CSSSQSVAQDTQY. The CDR3 in full is CSSSQSVAQDTQYF. The whole variable domain, remainder taken from reference TRBV23 and TRBJ2-5, is DAAVTQKPRYLIKMKGQEAEMKCIPEKGHTAVFWYQQKQSKELKFLIYFQNQQPLDQIDMVKERFSAVCPSSSLCSLGIRTCEAEDSALYLCSSSQSVAQDTQYFGPGTRLLVL.

Only a few counts were recorded for this clone. Gene names follow the mouse nomenclature. Coverage ceases 1 residue before the CDR3 finishes, and the germline J gene fills in the end. The V call is TRBV15, the J call TRBJ2-7; tentative D call: TRBD1 (6 bases). The CDR3 has 12 amino acids. V lost 6 bases, J lost 2 bases, and 8 bases lay in between. Germline values: CDR1 SGHND, CDR2 FRSKSL. The CDR3: CASRGGPYEQYF. The CDR3 bases that were read are TGTGCCAGCAGAGGGGGTCCCTATGAACAGTAC.

Comment on this clone: Gene names refer to mouse genes. The DNA ends 1 residue before the CDR3 does, and the rest of the CDR3 is filled in from the germline J gene. The chain links TRBV13-1 to TRBJ1-3; 8 bases match TRBD1. V shed 5 bases and J 3 bases; nucleotides not matched to a gene: 4. This CDR3 spans 14 amino acids. Germline assignment: CDR1 NSHNY and CDR2 SYGAGN. CDR3 amino acids: CASSTDRVGNTLYF. The DNA read from the CDR3 is TGTGCCAGCAGCACGGACAGGGTTGGAAATACGCTCTAT.

This clone was seen only a few times. The gene symbols are mouse symbols. The DNA ends 1 residue before the CDR3 does, and the rest of the CDR3 is filled in from the germline J gene. The V call is TRBV26, the J call TRBJ2-1; D is unresolved. The CDR3 is made up of 12 amino acids. In germline, CDR1 is KGHPV, CDR2 FQNQEV (reference sequence). The V end lost 2 bases, the J end lost 5 bases, and 4 bases lay between the germline ends. The CDR3: CASSLPDAEQFF. The sequenced part of the CDR3 DNA is TGTGCCAGCAGTCTGCCAGATGCTGAGCAGTTC. Filled out from reference TRBV26 and TRBJ2-1, the complete variable domain reads NSKVIQTPRYLVKGQGQKAKMRCIPEKGHPVVFWYQQNKNNEFKFLINFQNQEVLQQIDMTEKRFSAECPSNSPCSLEIQSSEAGDSALYLCASSLPDAEQFFGPGTRLTVL.

This clone was picked up a small number of times. Gene and germline names: mouse. With the read ending 1 residue before the CDR3 end, the germline J gene is used to fill in that end. The chain recombines TRBV16 with TRBJ1-2; 9 bases are a match to TRBD1. The trim removed 1 base at V and 4 bases at J, leaving 4 bases unmatched. Per germline, CDR1 SGHSA and CDR2 FRNQAP. The CDR3 runs to 15 residues. The CDR3 is CASSLVGTGSSDYTF. CDR3 DNA (partial): TGTGCAAGCAGCTTAGTCGGGACAGGGAGCTCCGACTACACC.

This clone was picked up a small number of times. Any gene name here is a mouse gene name. The read ends 1 residue before the CDR3 terminus; that terminus is restored from the germline J gene. The same CDR3 is also encoded by other DNA sequences in this sample. The chain joins TRBV31 to TRBJ2-7, with 12 bases identical to TRBD2. Germline-derived CDR1 and CDR2 are GKSSPN and SITVG. This CDR3 is built from 14 residues. Trimming removed 0 bases from V and 4 bases from J; junction bases left unmatched: 1. The CDR3: CAWSLGTGGYEQYF. The sequenced CDR3 bases are TGTGCCTGGAGTCTAGGGACTGGGGGGTATGAACAGTAC.

Regarding this clone: Gene names and germline refer to mouse. This CDR3 is CASSLQTGGAPEQYF. CDR3 bases read: TGTGCCAGCAGTCTTCAGACTGGGGGGGCGCCGGAACAGTAC. The chain has TRBV26 and TRBJ2-7; the match to TRBD2 covers 12 bases. The read gets to within 1 residue of the CDR3 end, and the germline J gene fills in the rest. With 3 bases clipped from V and 7 bases from J, the junction kept 7 bases outside the gene matches. The CDR3 covers 15 residues. Germline values: CDR1 KGHPV, CDR2 FQNQEV (reference sequence).

This clone turned up a few times. All gene names here are mouse names. The CDR3 bases that were read are TGCTCCAGCAGTCAAACGGGACAGGGGAGTGCAGAAACGCTGTAT. It is translated as CSSSQTGQGSAETLY. The full CDR3 protein is CSSSQTGQGSAETLYF. The chain is built from TRBV23 and TRBJ2-3; TRBD1 was called by the table and not checked on the DNA. The read stops 1 residue short of the end of the CDR3; the missing end is completed from the germline J gene. The CDR3 covers 16 residues. Germline V gives CDR1 KGHTA, CDR2 FQNQQP.

As for this clone: Mouse gene names apply. From the germline J gene comes the end of the CDR3, since the read stops 1 residue before it. Other DNA sequences in this sample translate to the same CDR3. J is TRBJ1-3 and V is TRBV26; the D gene is possibly TRBD1 (5 bases). Trimming removed 3 bases from V and 1 base from J, with 10 bases in between. This CDR3 has 15 residues. Germline CDR1 reads KGHPV; CDR2 reads FQNQEV (reference sequence). The covered CDR3 bases are TGTGCCAGCAGTCTCCAGGGCGGATCTGGAAATACGCTCTAT. It encodes CASSLQGGSGNTLY. The whole CDR3 sequence reads CASSLQGGSGNTLYF.

A note on this clone: Gene names and germline match the mouse. The CDR3 extends 1 residue past the end of the read, so its final part is completed from the germline J gene. The gene calls are TRBV26 and TRBJ2-3; D remains ambiguous. The CDR3 contains 13 residues. Germline assignment: CDR1 KGHPV and CDR2 FQNQEV (reference sequence). V dropped 6 bases and J dropped 0 bases, with 7 bases sitting between them. CDR3 DNA (partial): TGTGCCAGCAGCCCGGACAGTGCAGAAACGCTGTAT. This codes for CASSPDSAETLY. The entire CDR3 reads CASSPDSAETLYF. Full variable domain (rest looked up from reference TRBV26 and TRBJ2-3): NSKVIQTPRYLVKGQGQKAKMRCIPEKGHPVVFWYQQNKNNEFKFLINFQNQEVLQQIDMTEKRFSAECPSNSPCSLEIQSSEAGDSALYLCASSPDSAETLYFGSGTRLTVL.

As regards this clone: Genes here carry mouse names. The read ends 1 residue shy of where the CDR3 ends; the end is completed using the germline J gene. V usage is TRBV26 and J usage is TRBJ1-1, with 7 bases lining up with TRBD1. Losses at the gene ends were 6 bases for V and 1 base for J; bases not matched to a gene: 2. From germline, CDR1 is KGHPV and CDR2 FQNQEV (reference sequence). The CDR3 is made up of 13 amino acids. CDR3 DNA (partial): TGTGCCAGCAGCCGGGACAGAAACACAGAAGTCTTC. Encoded protein: CASSRDRNTEVF. The whole CDR3 sequence reads CASSRDRNTEVFF.

Note on this clone: The gene names here belong to mouse. The DNA ends 1 residue before the CDR3 does, and the rest of the CDR3 is filled in from the germline J gene. This rearrangement joins TRBV26 to TRBJ1-3; D unclear. Germline V lookup: CDR1 KGHPV, CDR2 FQNQEV (reference sequence). The CDR3 spans 14 residues. V was clipped by 0 bases and J by 2 bases, with 5 bases between them. CDR3 region: CASSLSGTGNTLYF. The CDR3 DNA, read in part, is TGTGCCAGCAGTCTGTCCGGGACTGGAAATACGCTCTAT.

This clone turned up a few times. The gene names here belong to mouse. The CDR3 end falls 1 residue outside the read, so it is completed with the germline J gene. J is TRBJ1-4 and V is TRBV23; the table gives TRBD1 as D, unverified against the DNA. Germline V CDR1 and CDR2: KGHTA, FQNQQP. CDR3 length: 15 amino acids. The CDR3 sequence: CSSSQSGQGGERLFF. The DNA read from the CDR3 is TGCTCCAGCAGTCAATCGGGACAGGGGGGCGAAAGATTATTT.

As regards this clone: The gene symbols are mouse symbols. The read falls 1 residue short of the CDR3 end, and the missing part is taken from the germline J gene. The V call is TRBV13-1, the J call TRBJ2-5, with D possibly being TRBD2 (6 bases). The CDR3 is made up of 16 amino acids. The germline V gene has CDR1 NSHNY and CDR2 SYGAGN. Between the trimmed V and J ends, which lost 2 bases and 0 bases, there was a span of 13 bases. The CDR3 bases that were read are TGTGCCAGCAGTGACGGCTGGGGCCTTAACCAAGACACCCAGTAC. As protein: CASSDGWGLNQDTQY. In full, the CDR3 is CASSDGWGLNQDTQYF.

This clone was detected only a few times. Genes and germline come from the mouse. The read falls 1 residue short of the CDR3 end, and the missing part is taken from the germline J gene. The V gene is TRBV23, the J gene TRBJ2-5; TRBD2 is the table's D call, not checked against the DNA. The germline V gene encodes CDR1 KGHTA and CDR2 FQNQQP. The CDR3 consists of 15 residues. CDR3 bases read: TGCTCCAGCAGTCAATCCCTGGGGGGGCAAGACACCCAGTAC. This gives the protein CSSSQSLGGQDTQY. The whole CDR3 sequence is CSSSQSLGGQDTQYF.

Only a few counts were recorded for this clone. Genes and germline are mouse. The sequenced fragment ends 1 residue before the CDR3 boundary, so the rest is inferred from the germline J gene. The chain couples TRBV26 to TRBJ2-7, with 8 bases aligning to TRBD1. Unmatched junction bases numbered 3, after V lost 2 bases and J lost 9 bases. Germline CDR1 KGHPV, CDR2 FQNQEV (reference sequence). The CDR3 consists of 12 residues. The CDR3 bases that were read are TGTGCCAGCAGTCTGGCCGGACAGGGACAGTAC. Amino acids: CASSLAGQGQY. In full, the CDR3 is CASSLAGQGQYF. Drawing the rest from reference TRBV26 and TRBJ2-7, the complete variable domain is NSKVIQTPRYLVKGQGQKAKMRCIPEKGHPVVFWYQQNKNNEFKFLINFQNQEVLQQIDMTEKRFSAECPSNSPCSLEIQSSEAGDSALYLCASSLAGQGQYFGPGTRLTVL.

This clone was detected only once. Gene names and germline match the mouse. The read comes to an end 1 residue before the CDR3 does, leaving the germline J gene to fill in the end. The chain couples TRBV1 to TRBJ2-7; a weak D match, TRBD2 (7 bases). The CDR3 contains 14 residues. Trimming shortened V by 2 bases and J by 0 bases, and 8 bases separated the two germline ends. CDR1 and CDR2 from the germline V gene are NSQYPW and LRSPGD (reference sequence). Here the CDR3 reads CTCSARGASYEQYF. CDR3 DNA (partial): TGCACCTGCAGTGCAAGGGGGGCCTCCTATGAACAGTAC. The complete variable domain, with remaining parts taken from reference TRBV1 and TRBJ2-7, reads VTLLEQNPRWRLVPRGQAVNLRCILKNSQYPWMSWYQQDLQKQLQWLFTLRSPGDKEVKSLPGADYLATRVTDTELRLQVANMSQGRTLYCTCSARGASYEQYFGPGTRLTVL.

In regard to this clone: Each gene name is a mouse one. The missing CDR3 end, 1 residue past where the read stops, is filled in from the germline J gene. The rearrangement links TRBV26 to TRBJ2-7, with 10 bases identical to TRBD2. V shed 4 bases and J 4 bases; nucleotides not matched to a gene: 1. Germline-derived CDR1 and CDR2 are KGHPV and FQNQEV (reference sequence). The CDR3 covers 13 residues. CDR3 loop: CASSPGLGYEQYF. CDR3 bases read: TGTGCCAGCAGTCCGGGACTGGGGTATGAACAGTAC.

As for this clone: Gene names are the mouse ones. Sequencing ends 1 residue short of the CDR3 end; the germline J gene provides the rest. This sequence joins TRBV26 and TRBJ1-1, with unresolved D. The V gene lost 3 bases and the J gene lost 2 bases, with 7 bases spanning the gap. Germline V gives CDR1 KGHPV, CDR2 FQNQEV (reference sequence). This CDR3 comprises 13 residues. The CDR3 DNA, read in part, is TGTGCCAGCAGTCTTGGCCTCAACACAGAAGTCTTC. Protein sequence: CASSLGLNTEVF. The whole CDR3 is CASSLGLNTEVFF.

Of note for this clone: Gene names are the mouse ones. Coverage ceases 1 residue before the CDR3 finishes, and the germline J gene fills in the end. This chain joins TRBV19 and TRBJ2-4; the D gene is possibly TRBD1 (6 bases). CDR1 is FNHDT and CDR2 is SITEND in the germline V gene (reference sequence). Trimming shortened V by 3 bases and J by 4 bases, and 6 bases separated the two germline ends. The CDR3 totals 12 residues. The part of the CDR3 DNA that was read is TGTGCCAGCAGTAGGGACAAAAACACCTTGTAC. This codes for CASSRDKNTLY. The whole CDR3 sequence is CASSRDKNTLYF.

Worth noting for this clone: Gene names are the mouse ones. The read comes to an end 1 residue before the CDR3 does, leaving the germline J gene to fill in the end. This rearrangement joins TRBV19 to TRBJ2-7, with TRBD2 as a possible D gene (5 bases). There are 15 residues in the CDR3. Germline V gene data show CDR1 as FNHDT and CDR2 as SITEND (reference sequence). V shed 1 base and J shed 0 bases, with 11 bases lying between them. The CDR3 bases that were read are TGTGCCAGCAGTATATTGGGGAGGAGCTCCTATGAACAGTAC. As protein: CASSILGRSSYEQY. The whole CDR3 protein is CASSILGRSSYEQYF.

For this clone: The germline and genes are mouse ones. The observed sequence ends 1 residue before the CDR3 terminus, with the missing tail filled in from the germline J gene. The chain uses TRBV29 and TRBJ1-3, with D unresolved. V was trimmed by 7 bases and J by 0 bases, leaving 7 bases between them. This CDR3 contains 13 residues. Germline V CDR1 and CDR2: MSHET, SYDVDS. The CDR3 region is CASKQDSGNTLYF. CDR3 DNA (partial): TGTGCTAGCAAGCAAGATTCTGGAAATACGCTCTAT.

Worth noting for this clone: Any gene name here is a mouse gene name. The read ends 1 residue early relative to the CDR3; the germline J gene fills the gap. This sample also contains other DNA sequences that code for the same CDR3. The chain couples TRBV26 to TRBJ1-1; tentative D call: TRBD1 (6 bases). Germline V gene data show CDR1 as KGHPV and CDR2 as FQNQEV (reference sequence). This CDR3 is built from 13 residues. Trimming took off 4 bases at V and 1 base at J, with 7 bases between the two ends. This CDR3 reads CASSPDRNTEVFF. The part of the CDR3 DNA that was read is TGTGCCAGCAGTCCGGACAGGAACACAGAAGTCTTC.

This clone occurred a few times. Any gene name here is a mouse gene name. From the germline J gene comes the end of the CDR3, since the read stops 1 residue before it. The chain recombines TRBV4 with TRBJ2-4; 9 positions agree with TRBD1. This CDR3 has 12 amino acids. The junction had 6 bases not matched to a gene; V was cut back by 11 bases and J by 6 bases. Germline values: CDR1 LGHDT, CDR2 YNNKQL (reference sequence). The sequenced CDR3 bases are TGTGCCGCCGGGACAGGGAGGAACACCTTGTAC. It translates to CAAGTGRNTLY. The CDR3, in full, reads CAAGTGRNTLYF. The entire variable domain, with the rest obtained from reference TRBV4 and TRBJ2-4, is as follows: ETAVFQTPNYHVTQVGNEVSFNCKQTLGHDTMYWYKQDSKKLLKIMFSYNNKQLIVNETVPRRFSPQSSDKAHLNLRIKSVEPEDSAVYLCAAGTGRNTLYFGAGTRLSVL.